The present entry profiles one T cell receptor beta chain with its context. The data belong to a study of shared clonotypes between healthy human individuals. Study-wide background: The donor pool was made up of a couple of women and three men aged 18 to 49. CD8 memory received one plate per donor, CD8 naive two, CD4 memory three and CD4 naive three.

Roughly 200 ng DNA, 25,000 to 30,000 T cell genomes, went into each sorted-subset replicate PCR. The repertoire was sequenced with immunoSEQ multiplex PCR; TCRdb's copy has only in-frame clones and lacks some. The sample lists just over 2,000,000 clones, roughly 95% occurring once. Naive CD8 cells lacked CD45RO and underwent positive selection for CCR7, leaving out terminally differentiated effector memory CD45RA+ cells. The germline gives CDR1 SGHRS, CDR2 YFSETQ. V gave up 1 base and J gave up 6 bases, with 11 bases separating them. CDR3 length: 13 residues. This chain uses TRBV5-1 with TRBJ2-7; possibly TRBD1 for D (5 bases). The origin of this receptor is a man in his late teens or twenties in good health. The sequenced sample consisted of naive CD8+ T cells sorted from blood. The CDR3 spells CASSLSGKGEQYF. CDR3 nucleotide sequence: TGCGCCAGCAGCTTGTCAGGGAAGGGCGAGCAGTACTTC.